Presented here are 14 T cell receptor beta chains from one specimen sequenced in a study of T cell repertoires in cytomegalovirus infection. Antigen specificity for these receptors is unknown. TCRdb recomputed calls from the reads with MiXCR, one row per CDR3 protein. The sample comprises hundreds of thousands of distinct CDR3 sequences, about two fifths of which are singletons, and approximately 40% rests with the top ten. The material was cultured PBMCs, obtained from culture after CMV antigen stimulation. Receptor source: a human donor in good health (CMV status not recorded). Some clones in this sample may be carry-over from other donors' samples.

The chain recombines TRBV7-6 with TRBJ1-3, with D possibly being TRBD1 (6 bases). The CDR3 length is 18 residues. V was shortened by 5 bases and J by 3 bases, with 23 bases between the two germline ends. In germline, CDR1 is SGHVS, CDR2 FNYEAQ. CDR3 residues: CASSDLRRQGGVGNTIYF. CDR3 bases: TGTGCCAGCAGCGACCTGCGACGCCAAGGGGGTGTTGGAAACACCATATATTTT.

The CDR3 sequence: CSARDPGINEQFF. CDR3 DNA sequence: TGCAGTGCTAGAGATCCGGGTATAAATGAGCAGTTCTTC. The V call is TRBV20-1, the J call TRBJ2-1; no clear D gene. The germline V gene has CDR1 DFQATT and CDR2 SNEGSKA (reference sequence). Between the trimmed V and J ends, which lost 0 bases and 7 bases, there was a span of 10 bases. The CDR3 length is 13 residues.

The rearrangement uses TRBV20-1 and TRBJ1-5; D ambiguous. Trimming took off 0 bases at V and 7 bases at J, with 13 bases between the two ends. This CDR3 has 14 residues. Germline V lookup: CDR1 DFQATT, CDR2 SNEGSKA (reference sequence). The CDR3 spells CSARDQESGQPQHF. The CDR3 DNA follows: TGCAGTGCTAGAGATCAGGAGTCGGGACAGCCCCAGCATTTT.

The table lists this clonotype with many counts. CDR3: CASSLFLGTEAFF. The CDR3 coding sequence is TGTGCCAGCAGCTTATTTCTGGGGACTGAAGCTTTCTTT. The genes are TRBV7-2 and TRBJ1-1; no clear D. V lost 2 bases and J 5 bases, leaving 9 bases between the germline ends. Germline values: CDR1 SGHTA, CDR2 FQGNSA. The CDR3 is 13 residues long. Combining the CDR3 with reference TRBV7-2 and TRBJ1-1 gives the whole variable domain GAGVSQSPSNKVTEKGKDVELRCDPISGHTALYWYRQSLGQGLEFLIYFQGNSAPDKSGLPSDRFSAERTGGSVSTLTIQRTQQEDSAVYLCASSLFLGTEAFFGQGTRLTVV.

The chain recombines TRBV27 with TRBJ1-6; D gene uncertain. Trimming left V 1 base short and J 0 bases short, with 13 bases between. This CDR3 comprises 18 residues. Germline CDR1 reads MNHEY; CDR2 reads SMNVEV (reference sequence). The CDR3 loop reads CASSLLSGISSYNSPLHF. The DNA of the CDR3 is TGTGCCAGCAGTTTATTATCCGGCATCAGCTCCTATAATTCACCCCTCCACTTT.

The CDR3 is CAISQPGANVLTF. The CDR3 nucleotides are TGTGCCATCAGTCAACCTGGGGCCAACGTCCTGACTTTC. This chain uses TRBV10-3 with TRBJ2-6; D is undetermined. The CDR3 loop spans 13 amino acids. Trimming took off 5 bases at V and 2 bases at J, with 4 bases between the two ends. Looked up from germline, CDR1 is ENHRY and CDR2 is SYGVKD.

The chain couples TRBV14 to TRBJ2-7; unclear D gene. CDR3 length equals 12 residues. Germline CDR1 is SGHDN and CDR2 is FVKESK. V gave up 0 bases and J gave up 4 bases, with 4 bases separating them. CDR3 sequence reads: CASSQDRYEQYF. The CDR3 nucleotides read TGTGCCAGCAGCCAAGACCGGTACGAGCAGTACTTC. The full variable domain, with the rest looked up from reference TRBV14 and TRBJ2-7, is EAGVTQFPSHSVIEKGQTVTLRCDPISGHDNLYWYRRVMGKEIKFLLHFVKESKQDESGMPNNRFLAERTGGTYSTLKVQPAELEDSGVYFCASSQDRYEQYFGPGTRLTVT.

The V and J genes are TRBV3-1 and TRBJ1-2, with unresolved D. Germline V lookup: CDR1 LGHDT, CDR2 YNNKEL (reference sequence). V was trimmed by 5 bases and J by 8 bases, leaving 18 bases between them. There are 14 residues in the CDR3. CDR3 bases: TGTGCCAGCAGCTTTCCTGACCTGGTAGAGGGCTACACCTTC. Translated, it gives CASSFPDLVEGYTF. The entire variable domain, with the rest obtained from reference TRBV3-1 and TRBJ1-2, is as follows: DTAVSQTPKYLVTQMGNDKSIKCEQNLGHDTMYWYKQDSKKFLKIMFSYNNKELIINETVPNRFSPKSPDKAHLNLHINSLELGDSAVYFCASSFPDLVEGYTFGSGTRLTVV.

DNA of the CDR3: TGTGCCAGCAGTTTCAAGACAGAAACAAGATATTACACCGGGGAGCTGTTTTTT. Amino acids: CASSFKTETRYYTGELFF. The chain is built from TRBV12-3 or TRBV12-4 and TRBJ2-2, with D perhaps matching TRBD1 (5 bases). There are 18 residues in the CDR3. V shed 3 bases and J shed 3 bases, with 20 bases lying between them.

This clonotype appeared a few times. V is TRBV7-9 and J is TRBJ2-7; TRBD1 might be the D (5 bases). Trimming removed 2 bases from V and 7 bases from J, with 24 bases in between. CDR3 length equals 17 residues. Germline assignment: CDR1 SEHNR and CDR2 FQNEAQ (reference sequence). CDR3 sequence (DNA): TGTGCCAGCAGCTTATCCGACGGGCCGGCCACCAGGGTTGAGCAGTACTTC. It translates to CASSLSDGPATRVEQYF.

This clonotype has just a few counts. The chain combines TRBV14 with TRBJ2-1; the match to TRBD2 covers 12 bases. The ends lost 4 bases at V and 5 bases at J; junction bases unmatched: 9. Germline V gene lookup returns CDR1 SGHDN and CDR2 FVKESK. This CDR3 is built from 17 residues. The CDR3 spells CASSLTSGGPADNEQFF. The CDR3 bases are TGTGCCAGCAGCCTGACTAGCGGGGGCCCAGCGGACAATGAGCAGTTCTTC.

This clonotype was seen only a few times. V and J are TRBV20-1 and TRBJ2-1; the match to TRBD1 covers 8 bases. Losses at the gene ends were 6 bases for V and 0 bases for J; bases not matched to a gene: 7. The germline CDR1 and CDR2 sequences are DFQATT and SNEGSKA (reference sequence). This CDR3 spans 15 amino acids. The CDR3 is CSAEADRASYNEQFF. The CDR3 DNA is TGCAGTGCCGAAGCGGACAGGGCCTCCTACAATGAGCAGTTCTTC.

CDR3 in DNA: TGTGCCAGCAGTGGGGGACAGGGGGACTACAATGAGCAGTTCTTC. Protein product: CASSGGQGDYNEQFF. The V gene is TRBV6-1, the J gene TRBJ2-1; 11 nucleotides align to TRBD1. Germline CDR1 reads MNHNS; CDR2 reads SASEGT. This CDR3 comprises 15 residues. V dropped 4 bases and J dropped 3; count of bases not matched to a gene: 2.

This clonotype was detected only a few times. The rearrangement uses TRBV7-2 and TRBJ2-4; D unresolved. Germline values: CDR1 SGHTA, CDR2 FQGNSA. This CDR3 contains 13 residues. V gave up 3 bases and J gave up 8 bases, with 11 bases separating them. CDR3 DNA sequence: TGTGCCAGCAGCTTTGGCCCAGTAGACATTCAGTACTTC. This sequence encodes CASSFGPVDIQYF.